The 31 T cell receptor beta chains below were found in one sample sequenced in a study of post-analysis software for immune sequencing data. Study conclusions and caveats: TRBV segments more frequent in patients than in controls numbered about five and included TRBV5-6, TRBV5-1 and TRBV20-1.

Their antigens are not known. Prepared TCR beta cDNA libraries contained unique molecular identifiers. TCRdb recomputed calls from the PCR reads with MiXCR, one row per CDR3 protein. The data show approximately 630,000 distinct CDR3 sequences, approximately 59% seen once. Sequenced material: blood. These receptors came from a girl aged 2-10 years with multiple sclerosis.

The table lists this clonotype with a count of one. This chain uses TRBV11-2 with TRBJ2-3, with D perhaps matching TRBD2 (7 bases). The V end lost 1 base, the J end lost 4 bases, and 9 bases lay between the germline ends. Per germline, CDR1 SGHAT and CDR2 FQNNGV. The CDR3 consists of 14 residues. DNA for the CDR3: TGTGCCAGCAGCTTAGGGGGGGGCCCAGATACGCAGTATTTT. Translating gives CASSLGGGPDTQYF.

The chain carries TRBV7-2 and TRBJ1-2, with no clear D. Trimming shortened V by 1 base and J by 7 bases, and 13 bases separated the two germline ends. CDR1 SGHTA and CDR2 FQGNSA come from the germline V gene. The CDR3 length is 14 residues. CDR3 sequence: CASSLGTLNGGYTF. As DNA, the CDR3 is TGTGCCAGCAGCTTAGGGACTTTAAATGGTGGCTACACCTTC.

With regard to this clonotype: No conserved phenylalanine or tryptophan is present at the end of the CDR3, so a read error is the likely explanation. The rearrangement joins TRBV12-3 or TRBV12-4 to TRBJ2-5, with 13 bases fitting TRBD2. With 4 bases clipped from V and 4 bases from J, the junction kept 3 bases outside the gene matches. The CDR3 length is 15 residues. In nucleotides, the CDR3 is TGTGCCAGCAGTTCAGGACTAGCGGGAGTAGAGACCCAGTACTGC. This translates into CASSSGLAGVETQYC.

The chain is built from TRBV28 and TRBJ1-2, with unresolved D. The germline V and J ends were trimmed by 5 bases and 4 bases, with 11 bases remaining between them. The CDR3 spans 13 residues. CDR1 is MDHEN and CDR2 is SYDVKM in the germline V gene. The CDR3 DNA reads as TGTGCCAGCAGTCCAACAGAGCCCTATGGCTACACCTTC. Amino acids: CASSPTEPYGYTF.

This sequence joins TRBV4-1 and TRBJ2-3, with 7 positions matching TRBD2. CDR3 size: 14 residues. Germline CDR1 and CDR2: MGHRA and YSYEKL. The trim removed 4 bases at V and 2 bases at J, leaving 3 bases unmatched. CDR3 protein: CASSLLAHTDTQYF. The CDR3 DNA follows: TGCGCCAGCAGCCTACTAGCGCACACAGATACGCAGTATTTT.

This clonotype was recorded once. The chain has TRBV7-9 and TRBJ1-2, with 7 bases aligning to TRBD1. The ends lost 3 bases at V and 2 bases at J; junction bases unmatched: 3. The germline V gene has CDR1 SEHNR and CDR2 FQNEAQ (reference sequence). The CDR3 loop spans 14 amino acids. The CDR3 loop is CASSFGDRNYGYTF. CDR3 coding DNA: TGTGCCAGCAGCTTTGGGGACAGAAACTATGGCTACACCTTC.

This clonotype was counted a few times. The chain combines TRBV10-3 with TRBJ2-5, with 9 bases lining up with TRBD2. With 11 bases clipped from V and 4 bases from J, the junction kept 11 bases outside the gene matches. This CDR3 spans 14 amino acids. Germline V CDR1 and CDR2: ENHRY, SYGVKD. The CDR3 region is CAARPQREAETQYF. CDR3 nucleotide sequence: TGTGCCGCCCGTCCACAGCGGGAGGCAGAGACCCAGTACTTC.

This rearrangement joins TRBV5-1 to TRBJ2-1; a possible D gene is TRBD2 (5 bases). CDR3 length equals 16 residues. The V end lost 4 bases, the J end lost 0 bases, and 14 bases lay between the germline ends. Germline values: CDR1 SGHRS, CDR2 YFSETQ. The CDR3, as DNA: TGCGCCAGCAGCACACAAGCGGCTAGCTCCTACAATGAGCAGTTCTTC. Protein sequence: CASSTQAASSYNEQFF. Full variable domain (outside the CDR3, taken from reference TRBV5-1 and TRBJ2-1): KAGVTQTPRYLIKTRGQQVTLSCSPISGHRSVSWYQQTPGQGLQFLFEYFSETQRNKGNFPGRFSGRQFSNSRSEMNVSTLELGDSALYLCASSTQAASSYNEQFFGPGTRLTVL.

Only one count was recorded for this clonotype. This chain joins TRBV5-6 and TRBJ2-1, with 10 bases identical to TRBD1. From germline, CDR1 is SGHDT and CDR2 YYEEEE. J was trimmed by 6 bases and V by 0 bases; bases with no gene match: 6. The CDR3 is 16 amino acids. The CDR3 sequence is CASSLEGQGYSNEQFF. The DNA of the CDR3 is TGTGCCAGCAGCTTGGAGGGACAGGGGTATAGCAATGAGCAGTTCTTC.

This clonotype was observed a few times. The rearrangement joins TRBV5-1 to TRBJ2-7; TRBD2 agrees at 13 bases. Germline CDR1 and CDR2: SGHRS and YFSETQ. The CDR3 runs to 15 residues. V was pared by 0 bases and J by 5 bases, with 2 bases of the junction left unmatched. The chain's CDR3 is CASSLGTSGRNEQYF. Here the CDR3 DNA reads TGCGCCAGCAGCTTGGGGACTAGCGGGAGAAACGAGCAGTACTTC. Together with reference TRBV5-1 and TRBJ2-7, the CDR3 gives the full variable domain: KAGVTQTPRYLIKTRGQQVTLSCSPISGHRSVSWYQQTPGQGLQFLFEYFSETQRNKGNFPGRFSGRQFSNSRSEMNVSTLELGDSALYLCASSLGTSGRNEQYFGPGTRLTVT.

The J gene is TRBJ2-5, the V gene TRBV6-2 or TRBV6-3; no clear D. V was shortened by 3 bases and J by 1 base, with 15 bases between the two germline ends. This CDR3 is 16 amino acids long. Germline assignment: CDR1 MNHEY and CDR2 SVGEGT. CDR3 coding DNA: TGTGCCAGCAGTTATTGGAACGGTAAAACCCAAGAGACCCAGTACTTC. Translated: CASSYWNGKTQETQYF.

In its sample, this clonotype was seen a few times. The chain has TRBV7-2 and TRBJ2-1; D gene uncertain. The CDR3 consists of 13 residues. The V end lost 7 bases, the J end lost 0 bases, and 7 bases lay between the germline ends. Germline V CDR1 and CDR2: SGHTA, FQGNSA. In DNA form, the CDR3 reads TGTGCCAGCACCTCTAGCTCCTACAATGAGCAGTTCTTC. Its translation is CASTSSSYNEQFF.

This clonotype was picked up a small number of times. The chain recombines TRBV29-1 with TRBJ2-1; TRBD2 agrees at 7 bases. J lost 6 bases, V lost 6 bases, and 11 bases had no gene match. This CDR3 comprises 14 residues. Germline CDR1 and CDR2: SQVTM and ANQGSEA. The chain's CDR3 is CSVTPAGEGNEQFF. CDR3 coding DNA: TGCAGCGTGACCCCCGCGGGAGAGGGCAATGAGCAGTTCTTC.

This clonotype was observed a handful of times. The genes are TRBV20-1 and TRBJ2-7; 13 nucleotides agree with TRBD2. CDR1 and CDR2 (germline): DFQATT, SNEGSKA (reference sequence). This CDR3 is built from 14 residues. Losses at the gene ends were 6 bases for V and 5 bases for J; bases not matched to a gene: 7. The CDR3 sequence is CSAAGLAGEDEQYF. The CDR3 nucleotides are TGCAGTGCCGCCGGACTAGCGGGAGAAGACGAGCAGTACTTC.

The chain uses TRBV19 and TRBJ2-5, with D perhaps matching TRBD1 (6 bases). V was pared by 6 bases and J by 4 bases, with 12 bases between. This CDR3 is built from 13 residues. The germline V gene has CDR1 LNHDA and CDR2 SQIVND (reference sequence). The CDR3 DNA sequence: TGTGCCAGTAGGAGGACAGCCCGAGAGACCCAGTACTTC. Amino acids: CASRRTARETQYF.

Only a few counts were recorded for this clonotype. The rearrangement uses TRBV5-1 and TRBJ2-3; TRBD2 aligns across 10 bases. The V and J ends lost 0 bases and 4 bases, in that order; junction bases with no gene match: 5. Per the germline V gene, CDR1 is SGHRS and CDR2 is YFSETQ. The CDR3 runs 16 residues. DNA of the CDR3: TGCGCCAGCAGCTTGGATTCAGGACTAGCGGCAGATACGCAGTATTTT. It codes for CASSLDSGLAADTQYF.

This chain uses TRBV11-2 with TRBJ1-2; D not resolved. Germline V CDR1 and CDR2: SGHAT, FQNNGV. The CDR3 extends over 15 amino acids. V was cut by 8 bases and J by 2 bases, with 18 bases left in between. The CDR3 DNA is TGTGCCAGCGACGCACTACAAGGGAAGAACTATGGCTACACCTTC. Translated: CASDALQGKNYGYTF.

The rearrangement joins TRBV4-1 to TRBJ2-5; no firm D call. The CDR3 extends over 14 amino acids. Germline V gene data show CDR1 as MGHRA and CDR2 as YSYEKL. Trimming left V 0 bases short and J 4 bases short, with 9 bases between. The CDR3 here is CASSQDGQRETQYF. The CDR3 DNA reads TGCGCCAGCAGCCAAGATGGCCAGAGAGAGACCCAGTACTTC.

This rearrangement joins TRBV5-1 to TRBJ2-5; tentatively, D is TRBD1 (5 bases). This CDR3 is 15 amino acids long. Per the germline V gene, CDR1 is SGHRS and CDR2 is YFSETQ. V was trimmed by 7 bases and J by 1 base, leaving 17 bases between them. CDR3: CASSSQGAFQETQYF. The CDR3 nucleotides read TGCGCCAGCTCTTCCCAGGGTGCCTTCCAAGAGACCCAGTACTTC.

The chain employs TRBV5-6 and TRBJ2-3; D not resolved. CDR1 is SGHDT and CDR2 is YYEEEE in the germline V gene. The CDR3 covers 15 residues. V gave up 4 bases and J gave up 2 bases, with 14 bases separating them. This chain's CDR3 is CASSLVAAYTDTQYF. The CDR3 bases are TGTGCCAGCAGCCTGGTTGCGGCCTACACAGATACGCAGTATTTT.

The V call is TRBV7-2, the J call TRBJ2-7, with 14 nucleotides matching TRBD2. Germline V gene data show CDR1 as SGHTA and CDR2 as FQGNSA. The CDR3 is made up of 15 amino acids. Germline trimming cut 6 bases from V and 5 bases from J; bases unmatched to any gene: 6. The CDR3 loop is CASSRTSGRFHEQYF. The CDR3 nucleotides read TGTGCCAGCAGTCGGACTAGCGGGAGGTTCCACGAGCAGTACTTC.

V and J are TRBV20-1 and TRBJ2-1, with D uncertain. Germline loops: CDR1 DFQATT, CDR2 SNEGSKA (reference sequence). Trimming cost V 6 bases and J 6 bases, with 9 bases left between them. The CDR3 totals 11 residues. The CDR3 DNA is TGCAGTGCCCCGGACCCCAATGAGCAGTTCTTC. This sequence encodes CSAPDPNEQFF.

Only a few counts were recorded for this clonotype. This rearrangement joins TRBV12-3 or TRBV12-4 to TRBJ2-1; 8 bases are shared with TRBD2. V dropped 5 bases and J dropped 9; count of bases not matched to a gene: 6. This CDR3 is built from 13 residues. The CDR3 loop reads CASSPIAGTEQFF. CDR3 in DNA: TGTGCCAGCAGTCCTATAGCGGGAACTGAGCAGTTCTTC.

The chain joins TRBV11-1 to TRBJ2-5, with 7 bases that match TRBD1. V trimming: 2 bases; J trimming: 2 bases; junction bases outside the gene matches: 5. This CDR3 spans 15 amino acids. The germline V gene has CDR1 SGHAT and CDR2 FQDESV (reference sequence). The CDR3 DNA follows: TGTGCCAGCAGCTTATTGGGGGACAGTCAAGAGACCCAGTACTTC. It translates to CASSLLGDSQETQYF.

This clonotype has only one observation. J is TRBJ1-5 and V is TRBV20-1, with D maybe TRBD1 (5 bases). CDR3 length: 12 amino acids. Germline V gene lookup returns CDR1 DFQATT and CDR2 SNEGSKA (reference sequence). V lost 3 bases and J lost 5, with 8 bases in between. The CDR3 region has the DNA TGCAGTGCTAGTACCAGGGATCAGCCCCAGCATTTT. This codes for CSASTRDQPQHF.

A few counts support this clonotype. The V and J genes are TRBV20-1 and TRBJ1-1; D possibly corresponds to TRBD1 (6 bases). Germline loops: CDR1 DFQATT, CDR2 SNEGSKA (reference sequence). Between the trimmed V and J ends, which lost 6 bases and 0 bases, there was a span of 14 bases. The CDR3 has 14 amino acids. The chain's CDR3 is CSAQPGAMNTEAFF. The CDR3 region has the DNA TGCAGTGCGCAGCCGGGGGCGATGAACACTGAAGCTTTCTTT.

This chain links TRBV20-1 with TRBJ2-5; D might be TRBD2 (6 bases). The CDR3 loop spans 16 amino acids. The V end was cut by 3 bases, the J end by 2 bases, with 19 bases between. CDR1 DFQATT and CDR2 SNEGSKA come from the germline V gene (reference sequence). CDR3 bases: TGCAGTGCTAGGCGTTGGCCGGGACTCTTGCAAGAGACCCAGTACTTC. The encoded protein is CSARRWPGLLQETQYF.

The chain links TRBV7-2 to TRBJ2-7, with unresolved D. The germline V and J ends were trimmed by 4 bases and 3 bases, with 7 bases remaining between them. Germline V gene data show CDR1 as SGHTA and CDR2 as FQGNSA. The CDR3 extends over 12 amino acids. The CDR3 DNA reads TGTGCCAGCAGCTCTAACGTCTACGAGCAGTACTTC. It is translated as CASSSNVYEQYF.

This clonotype was counted between two and nine times. This sequence joins TRBV2 and TRBJ2-1, with TRBD2 identical over 14 bases. CDR1 is SNHLY and CDR2 is FYNNEI in the germline V gene. The V segment lost 5 bases and the J segment 9 bases; nucleotides outside the gene matches: 6. This CDR3 is 15 amino acids long. The CDR3 region is CASSSTSGGVGEQFF. The CDR3 DNA follows: TGTGCCAGCAGTTCGACTAGCGGGGGGGTTGGTGAGCAGTTCTTC.

The V and J genes are TRBV5-6 and TRBJ2-1, with 10 bases aligning to TRBD2. Germline CDR1 and CDR2: SGHDT and YYEEEE. CDR3 length: 17 residues. V shed 1 base and J 4 bases; nucleotides not matched to a gene: 8. This chain's CDR3 is CASSLFGPAGGYNEQFF. The CDR3 DNA is TGTGCCAGCAGCTTGTTCGGGCCAGCGGGAGGGTACAATGAGCAGTTCTTC.

The chain is built from TRBV6-6 and TRBJ1-6, with D hard to call. This CDR3 is built from 14 residues. Trimming cost V 6 bases and J 8 bases, with 14 bases left between them. CDR1 is MNHNY, CDR2 SVGAGI, per germline (reference sequence). CDR3 amino acids: CASRDILQHSPLHF. The CDR3 DNA is TGTGCCAGCAGAGACATTCTACAGCATTCACCCCTCCACTTT.